The rows below give T cell receptor beta chains drawn from one sample of a study of T cell changes during pregnancy in multiple sclerosis. Data came from immunoSEQ multiplex PCR; TCRdb stores just in-frame clones and leaves some out. The data contain more than 65,000 clones, 85% to 90% of them singletons. The specimen comprised peripheral blood, sampled after pregnancy. The receptors were sampled from a female donor in good health, enrolled as a control in a pregnancy study. The CDR3 runs from the conserved cysteine through the conserved F or W. The order of the fields is V gene, D gene, J gene, clone size, CDR3 DNA, CDR3 protein. A D gene is named only where the DNA matches it firmly. Expanded clones get a size class; other rows say once, few or many, or leave the size out.

TRBV30,.,TRBJ1-1,few,TGTGCCTGGAGTGTACGGTCCAGGGGCACTGAAGCTTTCTTT,CAWSVRSRGTEAFF
TRBV29-1,.,TRBJ2-7,.,TGCAGCGTTGAAGGCGGGGAGAGGTACTACGAGCAGTACTTC,CSVEGGERYYEQYF
TRBV6-1,TRBD1,TRBJ2-5,few,TGTGCCAGCAGATGGACAGGGGGACAACAAGAGACCCAGTACTTC,CASRWTGGQQETQYF
TRBV27,.,TRBJ1-2,.,TGTGCCAGCAGACACTCCCTCAGGAATGGCTACACCTTC,CASRHSLRNGYTF
TRBV14,.,TRBJ2-7,.,TGTGCCAGCAGCCAAGGGAGGGGAAGCGAGCAGTACTTC,CASSQGRGSEQYF
TRBV27,TRBD1,TRBJ1-5,.,TGTGCCAGCAGTTTACTTGGGACAGGTTTTAGCAATCAGCCCCAGCATTTT,CASSLLGTGFSNQPQHF
TRBV29-1,TRBD1,TRBJ2-7,once,TGCAGCGTTAGGGACAGTATTTACGAGCAGTACTTC,CSVRDSIYEQYF
TRBV27,TRBD2,TRBJ2-1,once,TGTGCCAGCAGTTTAGTGGGAGGGGTGGGGGAGCAGTTCTTC,CASSLVGGVGEQFF
TRBV6-5,TRBD1,TRBJ1-1,.,TGTGCCAGCACCGAACCGACAGGGGGGAAAGCTTTCTTT,CASTEPTGGKAFF
TRBV6-6,.,TRBJ1-2,.,TGTGCCAGCAGTTACCGGGCAGGGGAGGGCTACACCTTC,CASSYRAGEGYTF
TRBV6-5,.,TRBJ2-7,.,TGTGCCAGCAGTTTTGGAGGAGCGACGATAGAGCAGTACTTC,CASSFGGATIEQYF
TRBV7-2,TRBD1,TRBJ1-2,.,TGTGCCAGCAGCTCGGACAGGATTGGCTACACCTTC,CASSSDRIGYTF
TRBV10-1,.,TRBJ2-3,.,TGCGCCAGCAGTGAAGGGCAGGCCGGGGCAGATACGCAGTATTTT,CASSEGQAGADTQYF
TRBV9,TRBD1,TRBJ1-4,once,TGTGCCAGCAGCGGTAGTGGGACAGGGTATGAAAAACTGTTTTTT,CASSGSGTGYEKLFF
TRBV18,.,TRBJ1-1,.,TGTGCCAGCTCACCACAAGTGGTTGGGGCCACTGAAGCTTTCTTT,CASSPQVVGATEAFF
TRBV19,.,TRBJ2-2,.,TGTGCCAGTAGTATCCTTAACACCGGGGAGCTGTTTTTT,CASSILNTGELFF
TRBV11-2,.,TRBJ2-1,.,TGTGCCAGCAGCTTATGGGAGGCAGGGCGTGAGCAGTTCTTC,CASSLWEAGREQFF
TRBV5-1,TRBD1,TRBJ1-2,.,TGCGCCAGCAGCGGACAGGGGAGCGACTATGGCTACACCTTC,CASSGQGSDYGYTF
TRBV29-1,TRBD1,TRBJ2-7,.,TGCAGCGTTGCCCCGGGACAGACCTACGAGCAGTACTTC,CSVAPGQTYEQYF
TRBV6-5,TRBD2,TRBJ2-1,.,TGTGCCAGCATTCACTCCGGGACTAGCGGCTACAATGAGCAGTTCTTC,CASIHSGTSGYNEQFF
TRBV27,TRBD1,TRBJ1-4,.,TGTGCCAGCAGTTTGAGACAGGGGCGGGAAAAACTGTTTTTT,CASSLRQGREKLFF
TRBV5-1,.,TRBJ2-1,.,TGCGCCAGCAGCATCGCTTTTGGCGGCTCCTACAATGAGCAGTTCTTC,CASSIAFGGSYNEQFF
TRBV5-8,.,TRBJ1-5,.,TGTGCCAGCATCTTAATCGGGAGTAGCAATCAGCCCCAGCATTTT,CASILIGSSNQPQHF
TRBV7-2,TRBD2,TRBJ2-7,.,TGTGCCAGCAGCTTGCCGGGTAGCGGGAGTGCGGAGCAGTACTTC,CASSLPGSGSAEQYF
TRBV29-1,.,TRBJ1-3,.,TGCAGCGTTGACCTCCCCGGAAACACCATATATTTT,CSVDLPGNTIYF
TRBV7-2,TRBD2,TRBJ2-1,.,TGTGCCAGCAGCCTAAGCGGGAGCCTCTCCTACAATGAGCAGTTCTTC,CASSLSGSLSYNEQFF